This section outlines one TCR beta chain sequence together with its context. The germline gives CDR1 MNHEY, CDR2 SMNVEV (reference sequence). Trimming removed 1 base from V and 5 bases from J, with 8 bases in between. The CDR3 covers 13 residues. TCRdb's copy holds only in-frame clones and misses some; the assay was immunoSEQ multiplex PCR. The sample gives more than 65,000 clones, 75% to 95% of which show up once; about 0.45% is in the top ten. This sample stems from a study of T cell changes during pregnancy in multiple sclerosis. The chain combines TRBV27 with TRBJ1-1, with D possibly TRBD1 on 5 matching bases. This specimen consisted of CD4+ T cells from peripheral blood mononuclear cells, obtained before pregnancy. This receptor was taken from a female donor with multiple sclerosis, enrolled in a pregnancy study. The CDR3 protein is CASSLYRGTEAFF. DNA of the CDR3: TGTGCCAGCAGTTTATACCGGGGGACTGAAGCTTTCTTT.